This T cell receptor beta chain was captured in a study of blood T cell repertoires in COVID-19. On the study more broadly: In each case, the material was cDNA or gDNA derived from T cells, B-cell-depleted T cells, or PBMCs.

The V end lost 6 bases, the J end lost 0 bases, and 10 bases lay between the germline ends. CDR3 length equals 14 residues. Germline V gives CDR1 MNHEY, CDR2 SVGAGI. Authors' processing steps: Reference gene primer amplification yielded estimated nucleated cell counts. Profiling relied on immunoSEQ multiplex PCR, and the TCRdb table lists in-frame clones only, not all of them. The V and J calls and clone size are taken from that table; D and trimming were inferred from the DNA. This sample has nearly 80,000 clones, with about four fifths found just once. The source material was peripheral blood. The origin of this receptor is a woman aged 65 to 85 with acute or convalescent COVID-19. V usage is TRBV6-5 and J usage is TRBJ2-3; TRBD1 is a possible D gene (6 bases). CDR3 nucleotides: TGTGCCAGCAGCCTCACAGGGAGCACAGATACGCAGTATTTT. Translating it yields CASSLTGSTDTQYF.